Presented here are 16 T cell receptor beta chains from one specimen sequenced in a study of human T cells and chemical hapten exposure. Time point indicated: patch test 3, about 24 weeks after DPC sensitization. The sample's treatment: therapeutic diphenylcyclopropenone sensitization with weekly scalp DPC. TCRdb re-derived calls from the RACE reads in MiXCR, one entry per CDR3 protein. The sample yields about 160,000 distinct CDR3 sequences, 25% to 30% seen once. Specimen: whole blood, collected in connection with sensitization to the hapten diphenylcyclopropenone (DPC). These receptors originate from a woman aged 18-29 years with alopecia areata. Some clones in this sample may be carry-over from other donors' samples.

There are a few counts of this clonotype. CDR3 sequence reads: CASSQDPAGVVVSGELFF. CDR3 coding DNA: TGCGCCAGCAGCCAAGACCCAGCGGGAGTGGTCGTGTCCGGGGAGCTGTTTTTT. The gene calls are TRBV4-3 and TRBJ2-2; TRBD2 matches 8 bases. Germline CDR1 LGHNA, CDR2 YSLEER. CDR3 size: 18 residues. The J segment lost 6 bases and the V segment lost 0 bases, leaving 12 bases of the junction unmatched.

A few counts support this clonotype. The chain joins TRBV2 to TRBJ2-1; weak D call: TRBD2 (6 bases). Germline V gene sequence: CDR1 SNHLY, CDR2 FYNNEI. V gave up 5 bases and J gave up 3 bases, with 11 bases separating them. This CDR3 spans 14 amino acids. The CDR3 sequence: CASSQGLVYNEQFF. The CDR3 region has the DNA TGTGCCAGCAGTCAGGGACTTGTCTACAATGAGCAGTTCTTC.

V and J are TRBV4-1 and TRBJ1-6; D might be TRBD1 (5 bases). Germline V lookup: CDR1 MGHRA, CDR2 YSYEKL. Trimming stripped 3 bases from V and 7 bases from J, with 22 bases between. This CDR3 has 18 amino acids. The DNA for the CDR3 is TGCGCCAGCAGCCAGTCCCCAGGGAATGAAGGAGGAAATTCACCCCTCCACTTT. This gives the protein CASSQSPGNEGGNSPLHF.

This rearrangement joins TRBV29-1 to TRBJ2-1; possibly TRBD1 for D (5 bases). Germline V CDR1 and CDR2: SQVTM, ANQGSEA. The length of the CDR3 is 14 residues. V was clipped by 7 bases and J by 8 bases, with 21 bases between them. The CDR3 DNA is TGCAGCGCCGATACCTCCGACAGTAACTATGAGCAGTTCTTC. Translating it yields CSADTSDSNYEQFF.

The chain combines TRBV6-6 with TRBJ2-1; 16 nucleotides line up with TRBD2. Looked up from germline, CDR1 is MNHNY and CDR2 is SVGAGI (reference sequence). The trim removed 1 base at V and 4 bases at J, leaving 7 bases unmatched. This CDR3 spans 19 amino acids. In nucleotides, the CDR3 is TGTGCCAGCAGTTACTTCACACCGGGACTAGCGGGGGGGTACAATGAGCAGTTCTTC. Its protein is CASSYFTPGLAGGYNEQFF.

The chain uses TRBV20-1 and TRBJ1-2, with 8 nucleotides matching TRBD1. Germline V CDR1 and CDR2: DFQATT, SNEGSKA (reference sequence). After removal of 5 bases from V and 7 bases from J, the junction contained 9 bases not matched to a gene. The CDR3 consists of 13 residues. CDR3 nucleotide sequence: TGCAGTGCTCCTCCCATCAGGGGGCTTGGCTACACCTTC. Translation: CSAPPIRGLGYTF.

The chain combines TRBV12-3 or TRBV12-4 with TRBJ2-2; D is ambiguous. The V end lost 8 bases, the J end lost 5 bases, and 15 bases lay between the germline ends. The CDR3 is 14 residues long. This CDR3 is CASAPASTTGELFF. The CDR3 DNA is TGTGCCAGCGCACCGGCGTCCACAACCGGGGAGCTGTTTTTT.

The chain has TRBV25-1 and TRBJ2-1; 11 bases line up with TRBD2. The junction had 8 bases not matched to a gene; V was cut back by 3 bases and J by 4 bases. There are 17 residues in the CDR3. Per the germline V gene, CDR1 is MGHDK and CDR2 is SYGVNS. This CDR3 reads CASSDASRLAGYNEQFF. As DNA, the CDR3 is TGTGCCAGCAGTGACGCCTCCCGACTAGCGGGATACAATGAGCAGTTCTTC.

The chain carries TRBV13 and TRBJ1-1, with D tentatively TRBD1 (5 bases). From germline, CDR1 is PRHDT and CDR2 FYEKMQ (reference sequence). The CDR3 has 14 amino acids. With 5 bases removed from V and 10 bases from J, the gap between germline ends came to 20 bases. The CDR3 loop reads CASSPPGLPLGAFF. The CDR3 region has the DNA TGTGCCAGCAGCCCCCCGGGACTCCCTCTGGGAGCTTTCTTT.

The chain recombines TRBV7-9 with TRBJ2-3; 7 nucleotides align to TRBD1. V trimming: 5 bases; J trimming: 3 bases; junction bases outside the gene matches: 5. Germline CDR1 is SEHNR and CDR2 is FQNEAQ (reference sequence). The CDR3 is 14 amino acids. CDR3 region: CASSHDRATDTQYF. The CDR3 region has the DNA TGTGCCAGCAGCCATGACAGGGCGACAGATACGCAGTATTTT.

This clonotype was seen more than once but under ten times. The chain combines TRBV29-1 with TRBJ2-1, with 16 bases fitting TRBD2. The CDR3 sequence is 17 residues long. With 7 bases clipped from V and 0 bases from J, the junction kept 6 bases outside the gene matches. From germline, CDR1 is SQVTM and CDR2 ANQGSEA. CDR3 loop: CSGRGLAGGNSYNEQFF. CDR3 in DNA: TGCAGCGGAAGGGGACTAGCGGGAGGGAACTCCTACAATGAGCAGTTCTTC.

The CDR3 region is CASSQVDGPYGYTF. The CDR3 nucleotides read TGCGCCAGCAGCCAAGTAGACGGGCCCTATGGCTACACCTTC. The V and J genes are TRBV4-1 and TRBJ1-2; no clear D gene. Trimming removed 1 base at V and 4 bases at J, with 10 bases between. This CDR3 comprises 14 residues. The V gene's germline CDR1 is MGHRA and CDR2 YSYEKL.

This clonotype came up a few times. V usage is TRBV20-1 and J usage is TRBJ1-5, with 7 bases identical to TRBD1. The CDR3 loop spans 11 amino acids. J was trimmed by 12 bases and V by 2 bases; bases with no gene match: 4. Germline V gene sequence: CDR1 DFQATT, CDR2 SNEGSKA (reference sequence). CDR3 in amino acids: CSARSGQNQHF. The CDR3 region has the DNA TGCAGTGCTAGATCGGGACAGAACCAGCATTTT.

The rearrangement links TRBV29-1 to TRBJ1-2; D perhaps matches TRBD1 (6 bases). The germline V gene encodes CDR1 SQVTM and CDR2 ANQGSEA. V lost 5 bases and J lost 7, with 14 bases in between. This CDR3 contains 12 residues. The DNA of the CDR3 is TGCAGCGTTCCTATTACAGGGACTGGCTACACCTTC. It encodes CSVPITGTGYTF.

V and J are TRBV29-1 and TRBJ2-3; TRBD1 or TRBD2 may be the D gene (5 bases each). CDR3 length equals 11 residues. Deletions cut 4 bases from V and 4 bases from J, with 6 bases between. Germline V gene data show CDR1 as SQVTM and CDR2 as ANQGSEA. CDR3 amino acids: CSVVGADTQYF. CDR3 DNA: TGCAGCGTTGTGGGGGCAGATACGCAGTATTTT.

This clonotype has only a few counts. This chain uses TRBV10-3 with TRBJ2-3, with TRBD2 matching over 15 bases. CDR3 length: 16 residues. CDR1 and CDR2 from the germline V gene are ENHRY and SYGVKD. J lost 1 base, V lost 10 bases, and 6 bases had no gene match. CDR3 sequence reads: CATRTSGRARTDTQYF. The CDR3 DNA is TGTGCCACCAGGACTAGCGGGAGGGCCCGCACAGATACGCAGTATTTT.